This TCR beta chain was identified in a study of T cells after yellow fever vaccination (dated by TCRdb to about 2019). About the full investigation: The SMART-Seq v4 Ultra Low Input RNA kit was used to prepare libraries from fractions with low cell numbers. Two healthy male donors, one aged 18 to 30 and one aged 30 to 40 years, made up the cohort. Blood was drawn at multiple timepoints before and after primary and secondary immunization, with bulk PBMC replicates and cell subsets isolated. To track T-cell clones before and after primary and booster YFV17D yellow fever vaccination, bulk TCR alpha and beta repertoires were sequenced longitudinally.

Measured from the cysteine to the phenylalanine, the CDR3 is 16 residues long. Of all the DNA, just the CDR3 is kept, 48 bases in frame from base 1. The germline V gene (reference sequence) provides CDR1 SGHNT and CDR2 YYREEE. Trimming costs V 5 bases and J 7 bases, and their ends lie 19 bases apart. Findings and caveats that apply to the study as a whole: Compared with the primary T-cell response, the secondary T-cell response was weaker but faster, peaking on day 5 rather than day 15. Only a couple of donors were included in the study, so the extent to which the findings can be generalized is limited. Most clones expanded after primary vaccination (96% of CD4 and over 80% of CD8) were re-detected after the booster, suggesting that broad memory maintenance occurred. Computational filtering was required because FACS-sorted repertoires could contain abundant contaminating clonotypes from the bulk population. A small fraction of clonotypes showed up in both the CD4 and CD8 compartments, probably as a result of convergent recombination.

The sample's treatment or condition label, in plain terms: live attenuated yellow fever vaccine strain. At each blood-draw timepoint, two biological replicates of bulk PBMCs were obtained. A standard Ficoll-Paque protocol was used to isolate PBMCs from peripheral blood. RNA was extracted with TriZol from bulk PBMCs, CD4 and CD8 fractions, and dextramer-positive and dextramer-negative fractions. TCR cDNA was synthesized by 5'RACE template switching, which introduced a universal primer site and unique molecular identifiers. Priming for cDNA synthesis came from both the TCR alpha and TCR beta constant segments. Library amplification involved two PCR steps, and the second step added sample barcodes and sequencing adapters. Sequencing of libraries was done on Illumina HiSeq 2500 (2x100 bp) or NovaSeq (2x150 bp). Turning to the authors' computational methods: MIGEC handled demultiplexing of reads and collapsing into UMI consensus sequences, while MiXCR performed V(D)J alignment. Using edgeR on replicate PBMC samples, clonotypes were called vaccine-responding if FDR was below 0.01 and the log2 fold change was above 5 up to day 15. CD4 or CD8 identity was assigned to each bulk clonotype according to whether the clonotype was present at higher abundance in the sequenced CD4 repertoire or the sequenced CD8 repertoire. In-frame beta chains were kept once TCRdb had trimmed the public reads at Q25 with fastp and called clones with MiXCR. Each CDR3 protein gets just one entry, which takes the most common genes and DNA from the rows behind it. These V and J calls are TCRdb output, not the study's own analysis. For this sample the table gives a few hundred thousand distinct CDR3 sequences, of which around 8.1% were detected only once. The ten largest clones take up approximately 15% of the sample.

In this sample, this clonotype turned up a few times. There is no known antigen for this receptor. No base-level quality is on record; no much larger clone is a single base apart. This chain joins TRBV5-4 to TRBJ1-6; TRBD1 might be the D gene, on 5 matching bases. The receptor comes from a man aged 18 to 35 who received the YFV17D yellow fever vaccine. Sequenced here: PBMCs, sampled 35 to 50 days after the first yellow fever vaccination. The CDR3 corresponds to CASRQSPGRKNSPLHF. Here is the DNA: TGTGCCAGCAGGCAAAGCCCGGGACGGAAAAATTCACCCCTCCACTTT. The full variable domain, with segments outside the CDR3 supplied by the reference TRBV5-4 and TRBJ1-6 proteins, appears as ETGVTQSPTHLIKTRGQQVTLRCSSQSGHNTVSWYQQALGQGPQFIFQYYREEENGRGNFPPRFSGLQFPNYSSELNVNALELDDSALYLCASRQSPGRKNSPLHFGNGTRLTVT.